The 3 T cell receptor beta chains listed next were all sequenced from one sample in a study of cytomegalovirus exposure and HLA in healthy donors. The primer mix had 60 Vbeta and 13 Jbeta primers. Measured with immunoSEQ multiplex PCR; TCRdb has only the in-frame clones, and not every one. The table includes 100,000 or so clones, roughly 80% detected once. Source material: PBMCs. These receptors came from a man aged 30 to 39 in good health and CMV-seropositive.

The rearrangement links TRBV7-3 to TRBJ2-2; D uncertain. Per the germline V gene, CDR1 is SGHTA and CDR2 is FQGTGA. Deletions cut 2 bases from V and 6 bases from J, with 4 bases between. The CDR3 runs 12 residues. The CDR3 protein is CASSLFSGELFF. The CDR3 coding sequence is TGTGCCAGCAGCTTATTCTCCGGGGAGCTGTTTTTT.

V usage is TRBV6-6 and J usage is TRBJ2-3, with a possible D match to TRBD2 (6 bases). This CDR3 has 16 amino acids. V was clipped by 6 bases and J by 5 bases, with 21 bases between them. Germline V CDR1 and CDR2: MNHNY, SVGAGI (reference sequence). In DNA form, the CDR3 reads TGTGCCAGCAGGGGGGAGAGTAGCGGCCCCAGAGATACGCAGTATTTT. Its translation is CASRGESSGPRDTQYF.

This clone was detected only a few times. This chain uses TRBV2 with TRBJ1-4, with 10 positions matching TRBD1. There are 15 residues in the CDR3. Germline CDR1 SNHLY, CDR2 FYNNEI. With V trimmed by 6 bases and J by 5 bases, 6 bases remained unmatched. The CDR3 here is CASRDRGFLNEKLFF. In DNA, the CDR3 is TGTGCCAGCAGGGACAGGGGGTTTTTGAATGAAAAACTGTTTTTT.